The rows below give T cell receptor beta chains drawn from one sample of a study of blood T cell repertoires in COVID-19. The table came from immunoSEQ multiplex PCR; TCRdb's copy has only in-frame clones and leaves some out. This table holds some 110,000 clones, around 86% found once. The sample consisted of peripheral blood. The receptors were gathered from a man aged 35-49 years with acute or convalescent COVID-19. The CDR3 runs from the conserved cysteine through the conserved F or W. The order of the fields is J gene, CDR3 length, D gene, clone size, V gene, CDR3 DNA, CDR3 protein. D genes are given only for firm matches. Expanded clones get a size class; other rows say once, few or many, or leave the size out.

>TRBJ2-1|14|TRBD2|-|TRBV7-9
TGTGCCAGCCGGACTAGCGGGAACTACAATGAGCAGTTCTTC
CASRTSGNYNEQFF
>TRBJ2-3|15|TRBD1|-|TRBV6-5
TGTGCCAGCAGTTACGACAGGGGGCGGTTAGATACGCAGTATTTT
CASSYDRGRLDTQYF
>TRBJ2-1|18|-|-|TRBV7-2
TGTGCCAGCAGCTTAAGGACATCGAGCCCCTCCTCTACACATGAGCAGTTCTTC
CASSLRTSSPSSTHEQFF
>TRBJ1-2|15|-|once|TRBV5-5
TGTGCCAGCAGCTTGTGGGCCGGGGCTAACTATGGCTACACCTTC
CASSLWAGANYGYTF
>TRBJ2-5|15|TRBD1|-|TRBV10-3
TGTGCCATCAGCAGGGACAGGGTGGACCAAGAGACCCAGTACTTC
CAISRDRVDQETQYF
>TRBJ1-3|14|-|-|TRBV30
TGTGCCTGGATTGCGGGACGGCAAGGAAACACCATATATTTT
CAWIAGRQGNTIYF
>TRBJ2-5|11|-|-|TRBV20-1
TGCAGTGCTCTGGGAGGTGAGACCCAGTACTTC
CSALGGETQYF
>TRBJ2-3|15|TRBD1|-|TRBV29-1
TGCAGCGTTCGAGGGGGGACAGGGGCTACAGATACGCAGTATTTT
CSVRGGTGATDTQYF
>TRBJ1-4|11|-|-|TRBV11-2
TGTGCCAGCAGCGCCGGGACTGGGCTGTTTTTT
CASSAGTGLFF
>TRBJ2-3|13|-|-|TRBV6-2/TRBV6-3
TGTGCCAGCAGTTACCAGGTTCTAGATACGCAGTATTTT
CASSYQVLDTQYF
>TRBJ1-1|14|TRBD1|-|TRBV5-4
TGTGCCAGCAGCCAGGGACAGGCCAACACTGAAGCTTTCTTT
CASSQGQANTEAFF
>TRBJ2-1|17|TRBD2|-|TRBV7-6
TGTGCCAGCAGCCACGTCCCTGGCGGGGGGACCTACAATGAGCAGTTCTTC
CASSHVPGGGTYNEQFF
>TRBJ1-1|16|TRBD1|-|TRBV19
TGTGCCAGTAGAAATCTCACAGGGGTCCTGAACACTGAAGCTTTCTTT
CASRNLTGVLNTEAFF
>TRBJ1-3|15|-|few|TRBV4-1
TGCGCCAGCAGCACCGTATCAGGGTCTGGAAACACCATATATTTT
CASSTVSGSGNTIYF
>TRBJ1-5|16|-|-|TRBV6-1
TGTGCCAGCAGTGAAGCAGGAAAGGGGCTAGATCAGCCCCAGCATTTT
CASSEAGKGLDQPQHF
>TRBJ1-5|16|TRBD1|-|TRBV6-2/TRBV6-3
TGTGCCAGCAGTTACCCAGGGACAGGGGGCAATCAGCCCCAGCATTTT
CASSYPGTGGNQPQHF
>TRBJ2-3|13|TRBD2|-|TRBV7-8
TGTGCCAGCAGCTTAGGTTTACGGGAGGGCCAGTATTTT
CASSLGLREGQYF
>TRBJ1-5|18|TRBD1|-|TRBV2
TGTGCCAGCAGTGTGGACAGGCCTTTGGAGGTCAGCGATCAGCCCCAGCATTTT
CASSVDRPLEVSDQPQHF
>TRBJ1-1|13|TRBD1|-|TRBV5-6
TGTGCCAGCAGCGTAGGGACAGGATTAAAAGCTTTCTTT
CASSVGTGLKAFF
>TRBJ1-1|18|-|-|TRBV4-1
TGCGCCAGCACCTCCGGGGACTTGGAGGGGTACCTGAACACTGAAGCTTTCTTT
CASTSGDLEGYLNTEAFF
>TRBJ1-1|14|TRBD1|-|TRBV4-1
TGCGCCAGCAGCCAAGTTGCAGGGGGCTTAAAAGCTTTCTTT
CASSQVAGGLKAFF
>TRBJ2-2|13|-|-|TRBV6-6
TGTGCCAGCAGGACAGGGAACACCGGGGAGCTGTTTTTT
CASRTGNTGELFF
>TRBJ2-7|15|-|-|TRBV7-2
TGTGCCAGCAGCCCGTCCAGGGTGTCCAACTACGAGCAGTACTTC
CASSPSRVSNYEQYF
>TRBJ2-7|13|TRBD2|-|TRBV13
TGTGCCAGCAGCGAGCGGGACCGATACGAGCAGTACTTC
CASSERDRYEQYF
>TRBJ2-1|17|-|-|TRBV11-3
TGTGCCAGCAGCTTAGGGACACTGCAAAGCTCCTACAATGAGCAGTTCTTC
CASSLGTLQSSYNEQFF
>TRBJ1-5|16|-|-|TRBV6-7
TGTGCCAGCAGTTACTCGAGAGTCCCGGGTGCTCAGCCCCAGCATTTT
CASSYSRVPGAQPQHF
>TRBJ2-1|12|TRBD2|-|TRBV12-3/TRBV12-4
TGTGCCAGCAGTCCTGGACTAGCGGGAGAGTTCTTC
CASSPGLAGEFF
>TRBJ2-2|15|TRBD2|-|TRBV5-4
TGTGCCAGCAGCTCGGGACTAGGAGACACCGGGGAGCTGTTTTTT
CASSSGLGDTGELFF
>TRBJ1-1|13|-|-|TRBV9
TGTGCCAGCAGCGTAGCAGGGGACACTGAAGCTTTCTTT
CASSVAGDTEAFF
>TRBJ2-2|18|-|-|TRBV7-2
TGTGCCAGCAGCTCCTATGAGGGCTCCGACGCTTACACCGGGGAGCTGTTTTTT
CASSSYEGSDAYTGELFF
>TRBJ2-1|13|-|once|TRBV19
TGTGCCAGTAGTATTCGGGGGAACAATGAGCAGTTCTTC
CASSIRGNNEQFF
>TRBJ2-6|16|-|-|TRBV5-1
TGCGCCAGCAGGGACAGCCTGGCGACTGGGGCCAACGTCCTGACTTTC
CASRDSLATGANVLTF
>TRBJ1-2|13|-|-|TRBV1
TGCACCAGCAGCATCGGCCTCCCGGGTGGCTACACCTTC
CTSSIGLPGGYTF
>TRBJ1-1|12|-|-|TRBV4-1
TGCGCCAGCAGCCCCAACGGAGGAGGAGCTTTCTTT
CASSPNGGGAFF
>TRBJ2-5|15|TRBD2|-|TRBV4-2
TGTGCCAGCAGCCCAGAGCGGGGGGGGGAAGAGACCCAGTACTTC
CASSPERGGEETQYF
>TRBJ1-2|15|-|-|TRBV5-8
TGTGCCAGCAGCCGAGGACAGCTATTTAACTATGGCTACACCTTC
CASSRGQLFNYGYTF
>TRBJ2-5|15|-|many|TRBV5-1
TGCGCCAGCAGCTCAGGGGAAACAGGGCGGGAGACCCAGTACTTC
CASSSGETGRETQYF
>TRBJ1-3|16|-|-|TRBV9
TGTGCCAGCAGCGTAGTGGCAGAACCCTCTGGAAACACCATATATTTT
CASSVVAEPSGNTIYF
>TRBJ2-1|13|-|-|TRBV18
TGTGCCAGCTCACCCCAGGGATTCGATGAGCAGTTCTTC
CASSPQGFDEQFF
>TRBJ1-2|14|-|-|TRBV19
TGTGCCAGTGAGCGAAGGGGGTTGAAGAATGGCTACACCTTC
CASERRGLKNGYTF
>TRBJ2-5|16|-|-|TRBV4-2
TGTGCCAGCAGCCAAGCCGATCTAGCGATACAAGAGACCCAGTACTTC
CASSQADLAIQETQYF
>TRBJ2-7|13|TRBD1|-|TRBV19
TGTGCCAGTAGTTCCGGACAGGGGGGCGAGCAGTACTTC
CASSSGQGGEQYF
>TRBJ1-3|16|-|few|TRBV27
TGTGCCAGCAGTTTAGTTTCCCCTGTGTCTGGAAACACCATATATTTT
CASSLVSPVSGNTIYF
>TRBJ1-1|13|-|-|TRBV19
TGTGCCAGTAGTACTACCTTTAACACTGAAGCTTTCTTT
CASSTTFNTEAFF
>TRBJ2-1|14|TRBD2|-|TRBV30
TGTGCCTGGGAACCAGCGGGACGCCCCAATGAGCAGTTCTTC
CAWEPAGRPNEQFF
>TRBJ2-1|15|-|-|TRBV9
TGTGCCAGCAGCGTAGGTAAAGGAGGGTTGGGTGAGCAGTTCTTC
CASSVGKGGLGEQFF
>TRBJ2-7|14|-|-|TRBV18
TGTGCCAGCTCACCACGGGCCTCAGACTACGAGCAGTACTTC
CASSPRASDYEQYF
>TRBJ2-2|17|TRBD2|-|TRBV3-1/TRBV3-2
TGTGCCAGCAGCCGCGGACTAGCGGGGATAAACACCGGGGAGCTGTTTTTT
CASSRGLAGINTGELFF
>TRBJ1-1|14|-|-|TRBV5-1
TGCGCCAGCAGCCTGACCGGGGGTCCGGCTGAAGCTTTCTTT
CASSLTGGPAEAFF
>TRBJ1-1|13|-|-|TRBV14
TGTGCCAGCAGCCCCCGACAGCGCACTGAAGCTTTCTTT
CASSPRQRTEAFF
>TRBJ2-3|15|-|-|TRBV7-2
TGTGCCAGCAGCTTAGCCCAGGTTAGCACAGATACGCAGTATTTT
CASSLAQVSTDTQYF
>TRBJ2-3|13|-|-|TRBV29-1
TGCAGCGTGCGGGGCACTAGCACAGATACGCAGTATTTT
CSVRGTSTDTQYF